This T cell receptor beta chain is drawn from a study of blood T cells in healthy people across ages. This clonotype has just one count. The J segment lost 5 bases and the V segment lost 6 bases, leaving 12 bases of the junction unmatched. This CDR3 has 15 amino acids. CDR1 and CDR2 (germline): SQVTM, ANQGSEA. Alongside a J-beta primer mix, a sample-barcoded 5' primer served in a second PCR lasting roughly 7 to 12 cycles. One entry per CDR3 protein results from TCRdb running MiXCR on the 5' RACE reads. The sample gives 800,000 or so distinct CDR3 sequences, 25% of which show up once; 3% to 4.5% is in the top ten. Every sample had a minimum of 6 million PBMCs isolated. RNA extraction gave at least 5.5 micrograms of total RNA per sample. This same sample was also taken into another study, of T cells of mothers and their children.

The sequence was obtained from a boy under 18 in good health. The rearrangement uses TRBV29-1 and TRBJ2-5; TRBD2 matches at 10 bases. Sequenced: blood. For the CDR3, the DNA is TGCAGCGTGAGGGCAGGGATGACTAGCGGGGAGACCCAGTACTTC. Its protein product is CSVRAGMTSGETQYF.